The rows below give T cell receptor beta chains drawn from one sample of a study of OX40 agonist ivuxolimab in advanced cancers. Profiling relied on immunoSEQ multiplex PCR, and the TCRdb table lists in-frame clones only, not all of them. Of tens of thousands of clones listed, 94% were seen once; the top ten hold about 15%. The specimen comprised CD4+ or CD8+ T cells sorted from blood, sampled in a trial of the OX40 agonist ivuxolimab. The receptors were gathered from an adult with an advanced solid tumor such as melanoma, head and neck, liver or kidney cancer. The CDR3 runs from the conserved cysteine through the conserved F or W. The order of the fields is J gene, CDR3 length, D gene, V gene, clone size, CDR3 DNA, CDR3 protein. The D gene is left open where the match is weak. Not all rows give a size; the values are once, few, many and, for expanded clones, a class.

j_call: TRBJ2-1
cdr3_length: 12
d_call: -
v_call: TRBV27
clone_size: -
cdr3_nt: TGTGCCAGCAGCTGGGTTCGTAATGAGCAGTTCTTC
cdr3_aa: CASSWVRNEQFF

j_call: TRBJ1-1
cdr3_length: 15
d_call: -
v_call: TRBV7-6
clone_size: -
cdr3_nt: TGTGCCAGCAGCTTAGCGTGGGGAGGTGGAACTGAAGCTTTCTTT
cdr3_aa: CASSLAWGGGTEAFF

j_call: TRBJ1-5
cdr3_length: 14
d_call: -
v_call: TRBV7-9
clone_size: -
cdr3_nt: TGTGCCAGCAGCTTAGCGGACCCGAATCAGCCCCAGCATTTT
cdr3_aa: CASSLADPNQPQHF

j_call: TRBJ1-2
cdr3_length: 15
d_call: TRBD1
v_call: TRBV29-1
clone_size: -
cdr3_nt: TGCAGCGTTGAAGAACCCAGGGGGCCAGGCTATGGCTACACCTTC
cdr3_aa: CSVEEPRGPGYGYTF

j_call: TRBJ1-1
cdr3_length: 15
d_call: -
v_call: TRBV6-5
clone_size: -
cdr3_nt: TGTGCCAGCAGTTACTCGCGAGGGGCCAACACTGAAGCTTTCTTT
cdr3_aa: CASSYSRGANTEAFF

j_call: TRBJ2-2
cdr3_length: 16
d_call: TRBD2
v_call: TRBV4-3
clone_size: -
cdr3_nt: TGCGCCAGCAGCCCAGGACTAGCGGGAGGCCCCGGGGAGCTGTTTTTT
cdr3_aa: CASSPGLAGGPGELFF

j_call: TRBJ1-1
cdr3_length: 17
d_call: -
v_call: TRBV5-1
clone_size: -
cdr3_nt: TGCGCCAGCAGCTTGAAATTCGTTCGCAGTCCGAACACTGAAGCTTTCTTT
cdr3_aa: CASSLKFVRSPNTEAFF

j_call: TRBJ2-7
cdr3_length: 15
d_call: TRBD2
v_call: TRBV10-3
clone_size: -
cdr3_nt: TGTGCCATCAGCTGGGAGCGGGGGGAAACCTACGAGCAGTACTTC
cdr3_aa: CAISWERGETYEQYF

j_call: TRBJ2-7
cdr3_length: 14
d_call: -
v_call: TRBV4-1
clone_size: -
cdr3_nt: TGCGCCAGCAGCCCCCGACAGGAAACCTACGAGCAGTACTTC
cdr3_aa: CASSPRQETYEQYF

j_call: TRBJ2-2
cdr3_length: 15
d_call: TRBD1
v_call: TRBV7-8
clone_size: -
cdr3_nt: TGTGCCAGCAGCTTTGGACAGGTTTACACCGGGGAGCTGTTTTTT
cdr3_aa: CASSFGQVYTGELFF

j_call: TRBJ2-7
cdr3_length: 13
d_call: -
v_call: TRBV27
clone_size: -
cdr3_nt: TGTGCCAGCAGTTTGACGGGGTCCTACGAGCAGTACTTC
cdr3_aa: CASSLTGSYEQYF

j_call: TRBJ1-2
cdr3_length: 13
d_call: -
v_call: TRBV6-5
clone_size: -
cdr3_nt: TGTGCCAGCAGTTACTCATCGGGGACCGGCTACACCTTC
cdr3_aa: CASSYSSGTGYTF

j_call: TRBJ2-7
cdr3_length: 14
d_call: -
v_call: TRBV7-9
clone_size: once
cdr3_nt: TGTGCCAGCAGCACGTCGGAGTCCCCCTACGAGCAGTACTTC
cdr3_aa: CASSTSESPYEQYF

j_call: TRBJ2-7
cdr3_length: 13
d_call: -
v_call: TRBV6-5
clone_size: -
cdr3_nt: TGTGCCAGCAGTTACGGACCGGTGGGCGAGCGGTACTTC
cdr3_aa: CASSYGPVGERYF

j_call: TRBJ2-2
cdr3_length: 15
d_call: -
v_call: TRBV19
clone_size: -
cdr3_nt: TGTGCCAGTAGTATTTGGCTAGCGAACACCGGGGAGCTGTTTTTT
cdr3_aa: CASSIWLANTGELFF